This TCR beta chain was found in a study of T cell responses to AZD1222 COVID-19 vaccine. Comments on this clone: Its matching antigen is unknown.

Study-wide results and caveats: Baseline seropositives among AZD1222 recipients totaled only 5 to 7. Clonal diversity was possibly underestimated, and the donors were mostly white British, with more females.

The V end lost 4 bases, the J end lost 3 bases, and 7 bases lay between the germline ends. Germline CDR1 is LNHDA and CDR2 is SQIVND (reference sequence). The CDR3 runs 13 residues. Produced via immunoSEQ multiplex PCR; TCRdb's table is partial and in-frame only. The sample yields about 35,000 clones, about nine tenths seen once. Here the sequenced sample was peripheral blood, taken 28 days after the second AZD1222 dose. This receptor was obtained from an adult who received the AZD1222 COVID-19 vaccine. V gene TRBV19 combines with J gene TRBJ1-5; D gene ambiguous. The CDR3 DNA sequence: TGTGCCAGTAGTACCGACCCCAATCAGCCCCAGCATTTT. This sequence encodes CASSTDPNQPQHF.